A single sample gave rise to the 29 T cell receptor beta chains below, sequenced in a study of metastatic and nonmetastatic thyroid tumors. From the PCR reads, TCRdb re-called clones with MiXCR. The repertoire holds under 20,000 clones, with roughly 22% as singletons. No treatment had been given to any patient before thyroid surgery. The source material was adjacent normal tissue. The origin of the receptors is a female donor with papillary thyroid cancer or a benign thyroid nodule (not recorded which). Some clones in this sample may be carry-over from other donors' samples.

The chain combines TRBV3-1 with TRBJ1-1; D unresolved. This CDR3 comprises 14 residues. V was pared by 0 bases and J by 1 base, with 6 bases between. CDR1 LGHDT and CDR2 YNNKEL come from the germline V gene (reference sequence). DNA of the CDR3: TGTGCCAGCAGCCAAGATGGCCGGAACACTGAAGCTTTCTTT. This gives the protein CASSQDGRNTEAFF.

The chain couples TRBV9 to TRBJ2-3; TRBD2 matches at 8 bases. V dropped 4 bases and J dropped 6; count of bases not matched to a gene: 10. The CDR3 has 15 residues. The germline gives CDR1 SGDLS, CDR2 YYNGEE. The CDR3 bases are TGTGCCAGCAGCCCCGTAGCGGGATTAAAGGATACGCAGTATTTT. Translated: CASSPVAGLKDTQYF.

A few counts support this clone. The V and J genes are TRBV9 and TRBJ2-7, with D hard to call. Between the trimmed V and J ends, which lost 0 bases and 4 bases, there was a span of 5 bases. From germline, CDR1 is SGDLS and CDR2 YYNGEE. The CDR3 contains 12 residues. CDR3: CASSVGGYEQYF. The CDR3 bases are TGTGCCAGCAGCGTAGGAGGATACGAGCAGTACTTC.

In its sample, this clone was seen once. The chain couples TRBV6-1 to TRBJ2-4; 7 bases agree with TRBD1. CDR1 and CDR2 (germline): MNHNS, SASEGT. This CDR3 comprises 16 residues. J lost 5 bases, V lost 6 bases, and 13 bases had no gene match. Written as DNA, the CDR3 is TGTGCCAGCAGGGGACGACAGGGATCGGCCGAAAACATTCAGTACTTC. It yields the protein CASRGRQGSAENIQYF.

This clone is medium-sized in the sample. The CDR3 nucleotides are TGTGCCAGCAGTCCGACTAGCGGGTTCTACAATGAGCAGTTCTTC. As protein: CASSPTSGFYNEQFF. The V gene is TRBV2, the J gene TRBJ2-1, with TRBD2 identical over 10 bases. V was clipped by 5 bases and J by 3 bases; unmatched bases: 4. The V gene's germline CDR1 is SNHLY and CDR2 FYNNEI. The CDR3 is 15 residues long.

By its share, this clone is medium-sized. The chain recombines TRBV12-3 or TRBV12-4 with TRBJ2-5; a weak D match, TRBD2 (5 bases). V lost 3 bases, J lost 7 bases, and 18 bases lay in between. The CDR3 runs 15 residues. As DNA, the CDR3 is TGTGCCAGCAGTTTCCGTCGGGGTTTGAGGGTGACCCAGTACTTC. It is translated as CASSFRRGLRVTQYF.

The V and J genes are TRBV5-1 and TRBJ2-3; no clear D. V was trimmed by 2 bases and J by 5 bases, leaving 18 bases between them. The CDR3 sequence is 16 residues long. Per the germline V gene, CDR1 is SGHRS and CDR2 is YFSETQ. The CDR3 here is CASSLRPGYSEDTQYF. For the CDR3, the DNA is TGCGCCAGCAGCTTAAGACCTGGTTACTCGGAAGATACGCAGTATTTT.

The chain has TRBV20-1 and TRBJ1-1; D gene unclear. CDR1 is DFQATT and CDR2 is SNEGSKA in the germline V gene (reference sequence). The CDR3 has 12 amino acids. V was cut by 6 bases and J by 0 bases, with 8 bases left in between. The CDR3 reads CSARPLNTEAFF. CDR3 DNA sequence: TGCAGTGCCAGACCGTTGAACACTGAAGCTTTCTTT.

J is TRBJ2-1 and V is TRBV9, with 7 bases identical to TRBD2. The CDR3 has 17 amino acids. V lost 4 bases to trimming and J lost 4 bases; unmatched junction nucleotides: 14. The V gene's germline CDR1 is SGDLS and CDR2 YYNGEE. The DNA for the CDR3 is TGTGCCAGCAGCCTCACGGGAGGACTAGGGTTATACAATGAGCAGTTCTTC. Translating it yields CASSLTGGLGLYNEQFF. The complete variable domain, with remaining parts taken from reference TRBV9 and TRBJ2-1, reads DSGVTQTPKHLITATGQRVTLRCSPRSGDLSVYWYQQSLDQGLQFLIQYYNGEERAKGNILERFSAQQFPDLHSELNLSSLELGDSALYFCASSLTGGLGLYNEQFFGPGTRLTVL.

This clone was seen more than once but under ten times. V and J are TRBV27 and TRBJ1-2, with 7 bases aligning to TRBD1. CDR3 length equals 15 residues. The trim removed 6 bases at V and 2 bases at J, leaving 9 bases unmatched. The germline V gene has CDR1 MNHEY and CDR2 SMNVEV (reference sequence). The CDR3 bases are TGTGCCAGCAGCCCTCTAACAGGGGAGAACTATGGCTACACCTTC. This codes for CASSPLTGENYGYTF.

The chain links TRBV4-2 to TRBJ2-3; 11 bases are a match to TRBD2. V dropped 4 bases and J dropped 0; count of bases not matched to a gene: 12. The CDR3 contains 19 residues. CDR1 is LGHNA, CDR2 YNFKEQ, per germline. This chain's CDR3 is CASSPGDHSGRASTDTQYF. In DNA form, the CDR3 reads TGTGCCAGCAGCCCAGGGGACCATAGCGGGAGGGCCAGCACAGATACGCAGTATTTT.

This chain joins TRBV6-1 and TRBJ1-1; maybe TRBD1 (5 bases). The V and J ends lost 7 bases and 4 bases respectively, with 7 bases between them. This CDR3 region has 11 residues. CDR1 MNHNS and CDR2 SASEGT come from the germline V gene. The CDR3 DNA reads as TGTGCCAGCAAAGGGGCCACTGAAGCTTTCTTT. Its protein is CASKGATEAFF.

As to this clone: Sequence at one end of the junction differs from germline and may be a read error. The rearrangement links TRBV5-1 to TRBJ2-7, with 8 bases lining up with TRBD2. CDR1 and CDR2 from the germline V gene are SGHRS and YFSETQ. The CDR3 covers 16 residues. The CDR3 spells CASSPSGLGLGNEQYF. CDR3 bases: TGCGCCAGCAGCCCATCGGGACTAGGTTTGGGTAACGAGCAGTATTTC. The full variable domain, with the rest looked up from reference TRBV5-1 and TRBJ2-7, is KAGVTQTPRYLIKTRGQQVTLSCSPISGHRSVSWYQQTPGQGLQFLFEYFSETQRNKGNFPGRFSGRQFSNSRSEMNVSTLELGDSALYLCASSPSGLGLGNEQYFGPGTRLTVT.

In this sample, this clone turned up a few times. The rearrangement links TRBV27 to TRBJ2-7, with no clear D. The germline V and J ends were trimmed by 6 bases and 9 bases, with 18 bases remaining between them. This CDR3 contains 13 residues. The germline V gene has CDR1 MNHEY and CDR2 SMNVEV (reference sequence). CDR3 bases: TGTGCCAGCAGCTTCGGCCCCGGCGGCGGGCAGTACTTC. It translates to CASSFGPGGGQYF.

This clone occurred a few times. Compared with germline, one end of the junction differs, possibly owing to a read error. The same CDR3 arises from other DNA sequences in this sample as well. CDR3 residues: CASSYWGRWNTEAFF. In DNA form, the CDR3 reads TGTGCCAGCAGCTACTGGGGTCGATGGAACACTGAAGCTTTCTTT. The V gene is TRBV6-5, the J gene TRBJ1-1; D uncertain. This CDR3 contains 15 residues. Germline V gives CDR1 MNHEY, CDR2 SVGAGI.

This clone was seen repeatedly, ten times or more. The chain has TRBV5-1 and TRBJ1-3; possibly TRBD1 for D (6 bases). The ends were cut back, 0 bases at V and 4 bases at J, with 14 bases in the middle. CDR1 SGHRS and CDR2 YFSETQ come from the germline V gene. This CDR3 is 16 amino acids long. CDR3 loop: CASSLGGPGTGNTIYF. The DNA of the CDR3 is TGCGCCAGCAGCTTGGGCGGTCCTGGGACAGGAAACACCATATATTTT.

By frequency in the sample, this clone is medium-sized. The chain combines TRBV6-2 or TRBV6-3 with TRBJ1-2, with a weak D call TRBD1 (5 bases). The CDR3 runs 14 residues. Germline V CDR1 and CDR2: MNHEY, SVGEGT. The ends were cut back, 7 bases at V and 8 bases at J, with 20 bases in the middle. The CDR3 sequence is CASTQMERGGGYTF. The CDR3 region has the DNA TGTGCCAGCACCCAAATGGAGAGGGGCGGCGGCTACACCTTC.

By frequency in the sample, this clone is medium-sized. The CDR3 nucleotides read TGTGCCAGCAGCCCGAGAGGGGTATACCCTTCAAACACCGGGGAGCTGTTTTTT. Its protein is CASSPRGVYPSNTGELFF. The chain links TRBV16 to TRBJ2-2; D may correspond to TRBD1 or TRBD2 (5 bases each). V was trimmed by 4 bases and J by 2 bases, leaving 20 bases between them. This CDR3 is 18 amino acids long. Germline V gives CDR1 KGHSY, CDR2 FQNENV.

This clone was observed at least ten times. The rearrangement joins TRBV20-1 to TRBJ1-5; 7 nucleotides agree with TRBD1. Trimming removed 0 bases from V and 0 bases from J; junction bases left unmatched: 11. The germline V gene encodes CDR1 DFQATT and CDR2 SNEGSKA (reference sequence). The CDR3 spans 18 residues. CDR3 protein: CSARDRRQGPYSNQPQHF. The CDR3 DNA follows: TGCAGTGCTAGAGATCGAAGACAGGGCCCCTATAGCAATCAGCCCCAGCATTTT.

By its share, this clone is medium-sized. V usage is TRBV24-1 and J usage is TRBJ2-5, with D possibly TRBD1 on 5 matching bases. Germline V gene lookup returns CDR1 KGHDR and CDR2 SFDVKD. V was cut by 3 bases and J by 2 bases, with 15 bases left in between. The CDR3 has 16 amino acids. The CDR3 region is CATSDIISGKQETQYF. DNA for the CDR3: TGTGCCACCAGTGATATCATATCAGGGAAACAAGAGACCCAGTACTTC.

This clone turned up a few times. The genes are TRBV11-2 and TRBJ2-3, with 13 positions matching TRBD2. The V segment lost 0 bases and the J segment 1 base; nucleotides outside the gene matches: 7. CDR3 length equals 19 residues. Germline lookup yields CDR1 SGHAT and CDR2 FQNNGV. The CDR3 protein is CASSLDRGGLAGGTDTQYF. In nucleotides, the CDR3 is TGTGCCAGCAGCTTAGATCGGGGTGGACTAGCGGGGGGCACAGATACGCAGTATTTT.

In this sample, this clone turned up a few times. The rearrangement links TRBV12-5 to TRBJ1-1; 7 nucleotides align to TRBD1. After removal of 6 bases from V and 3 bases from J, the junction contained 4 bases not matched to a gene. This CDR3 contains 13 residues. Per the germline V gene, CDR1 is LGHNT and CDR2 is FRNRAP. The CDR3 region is CASGWDSHTEAFF. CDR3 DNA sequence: TGTGCTAGTGGCTGGGACAGTCACACTGAAGCTTTCTTT. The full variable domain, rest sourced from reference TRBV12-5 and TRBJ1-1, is DARVTQTPRHKVTEMGQEVTMRCQPILGHNTVFWYRQTMMQGLELLAYFRNRAPLDDSGMPKDRFSAEMPDATLATLKIQPSEPRDSAVYFCASGWDSHTEAFFGQGTRLTVV.

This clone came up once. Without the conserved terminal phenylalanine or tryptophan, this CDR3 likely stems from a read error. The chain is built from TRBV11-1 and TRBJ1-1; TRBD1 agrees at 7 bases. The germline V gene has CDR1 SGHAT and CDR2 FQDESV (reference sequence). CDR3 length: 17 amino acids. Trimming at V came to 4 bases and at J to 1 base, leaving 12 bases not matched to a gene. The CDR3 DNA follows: TGTGCCAGCAGCTCCCGACAGGGAGGGGAGGGGAACACTGAAGCTTTCTAT. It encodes CASSSRQGGEGNTEAFY.

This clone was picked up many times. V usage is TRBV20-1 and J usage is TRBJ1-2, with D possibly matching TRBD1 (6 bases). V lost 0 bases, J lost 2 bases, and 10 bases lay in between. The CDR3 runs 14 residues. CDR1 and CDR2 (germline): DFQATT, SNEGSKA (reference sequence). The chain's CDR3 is CSARDWGGNYGYTF. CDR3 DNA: TGCAGTGCTAGAGATTGGGGGGGCAACTATGGCTACACCTTC.

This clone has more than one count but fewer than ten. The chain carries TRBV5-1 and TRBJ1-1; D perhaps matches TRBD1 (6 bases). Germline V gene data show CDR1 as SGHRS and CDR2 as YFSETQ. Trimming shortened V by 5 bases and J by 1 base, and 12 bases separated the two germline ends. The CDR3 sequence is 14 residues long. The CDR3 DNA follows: TGCGCCAGCAGGCGACAGGCAGGGAACACTGAAGCTTTCTTT. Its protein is CASRRQAGNTEAFF. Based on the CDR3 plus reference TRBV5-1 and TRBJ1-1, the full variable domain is KAGVTQTPRYLIKTRGQQVTLSCSPISGHRSVSWYQQTPGQGLQFLFEYFSETQRNKGNFPGRFSGRQFSNSRSEMNVSTLELGDSALYLCASRRQAGNTEAFFGQGTRLTVV.

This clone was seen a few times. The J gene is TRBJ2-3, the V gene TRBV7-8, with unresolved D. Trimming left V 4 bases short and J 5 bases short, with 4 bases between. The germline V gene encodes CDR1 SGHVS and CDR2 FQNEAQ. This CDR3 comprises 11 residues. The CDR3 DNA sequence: TGTGCCAGCAGCTCACAAGATACGCAGTATTTT. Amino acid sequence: CASSSQDTQYF.

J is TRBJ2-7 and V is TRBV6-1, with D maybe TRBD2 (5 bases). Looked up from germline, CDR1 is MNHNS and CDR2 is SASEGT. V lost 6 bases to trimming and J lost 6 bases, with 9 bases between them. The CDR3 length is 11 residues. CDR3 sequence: CASRRGSEQYF. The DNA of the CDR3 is TGTGCCAGCAGGAGAGGGAGCGAGCAGTACTTC.

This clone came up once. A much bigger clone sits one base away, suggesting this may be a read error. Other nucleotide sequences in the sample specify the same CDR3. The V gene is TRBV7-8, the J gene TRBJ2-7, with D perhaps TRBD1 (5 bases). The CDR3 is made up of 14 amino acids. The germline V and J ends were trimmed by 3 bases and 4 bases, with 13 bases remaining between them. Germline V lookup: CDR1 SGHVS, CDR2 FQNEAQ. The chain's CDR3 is CASSFGGAMYEQYF. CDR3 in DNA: TGTGCCAGCAGCTTCGGTGGGGCCATGTACGAGCAGTACTTC.

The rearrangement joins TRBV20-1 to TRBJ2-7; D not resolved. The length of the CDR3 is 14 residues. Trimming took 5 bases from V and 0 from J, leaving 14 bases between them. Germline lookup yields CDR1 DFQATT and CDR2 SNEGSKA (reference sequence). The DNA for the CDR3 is TGCAGTGCTGGAGCTGGATGGGCCTCCTACGAGCAGTACTTC. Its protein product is CSAGAGWASYEQYF.